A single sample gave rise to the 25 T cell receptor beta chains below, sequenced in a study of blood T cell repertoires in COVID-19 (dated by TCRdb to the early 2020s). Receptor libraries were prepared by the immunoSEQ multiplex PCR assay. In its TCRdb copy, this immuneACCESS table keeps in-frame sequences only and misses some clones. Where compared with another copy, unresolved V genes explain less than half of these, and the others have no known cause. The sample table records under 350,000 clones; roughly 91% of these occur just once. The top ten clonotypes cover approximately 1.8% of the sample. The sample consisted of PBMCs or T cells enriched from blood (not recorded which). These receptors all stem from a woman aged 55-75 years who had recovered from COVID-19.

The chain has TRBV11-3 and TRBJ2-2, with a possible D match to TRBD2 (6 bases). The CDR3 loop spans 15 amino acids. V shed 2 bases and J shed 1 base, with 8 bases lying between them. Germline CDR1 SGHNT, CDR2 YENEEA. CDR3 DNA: TGTGCCAGCAGCTTACTCGGGGGGAACACCGGGGAGCTGTTTTTT. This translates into CASSLLGGNTGELFF.

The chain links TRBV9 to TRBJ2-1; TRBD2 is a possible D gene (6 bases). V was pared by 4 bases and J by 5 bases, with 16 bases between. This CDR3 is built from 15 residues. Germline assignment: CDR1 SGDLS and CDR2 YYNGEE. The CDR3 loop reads CASSRDSLGNNEQFF. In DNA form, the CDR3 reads TGTGCCAGCAGCAGGGACTCCCTAGGAAACAATGAGCAGTTCTTC.

The chain's CDR3 is CASSYTRVRETQYF. As DNA, the CDR3 is TGTGCCAGCAGTTACACCAGGGTAAGGGAGACCCAGTACTTC. The chain carries TRBV6-5 and TRBJ2-5; D is possibly TRBD1 (5 bases). With 2 bases removed from V and 5 bases from J, the gap between germline ends came to 12 bases. The CDR3 loop spans 14 amino acids. The germline V gene has CDR1 MNHEY and CDR2 SVGAGI.

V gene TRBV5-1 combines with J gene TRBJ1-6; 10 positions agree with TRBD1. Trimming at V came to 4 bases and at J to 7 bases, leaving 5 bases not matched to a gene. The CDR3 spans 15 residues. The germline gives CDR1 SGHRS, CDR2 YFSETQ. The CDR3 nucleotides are TGCGCCAGCAGCAGCGGACAGGGGGGGAATTCACCCCTCCACTTT. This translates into CASSSGQGGNSPLHF.

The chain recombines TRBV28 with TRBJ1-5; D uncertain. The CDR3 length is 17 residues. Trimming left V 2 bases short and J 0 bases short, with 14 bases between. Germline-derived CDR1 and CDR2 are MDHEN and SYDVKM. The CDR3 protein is CASSLPSAAPSNQPQHF. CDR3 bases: TGTGCCAGCAGTTTACCCTCGGCGGCTCCTAGCAATCAGCCCCAGCATTTT.

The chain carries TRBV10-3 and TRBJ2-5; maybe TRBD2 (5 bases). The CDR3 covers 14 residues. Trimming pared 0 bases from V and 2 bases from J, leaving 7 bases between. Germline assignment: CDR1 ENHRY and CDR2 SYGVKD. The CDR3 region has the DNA TGTGCCATCAGTGAGTCTGAGGGTCAAGAGACCCAGTACTTC. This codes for CAISESEGQETQYF.

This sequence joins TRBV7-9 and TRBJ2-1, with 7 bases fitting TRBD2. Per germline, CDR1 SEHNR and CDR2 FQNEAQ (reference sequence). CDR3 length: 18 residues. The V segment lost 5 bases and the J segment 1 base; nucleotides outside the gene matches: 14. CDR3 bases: TGTGCCAGCAGCACTTCCTTTCCTCGACTAGCATCCTACAATGAGCAGTTCTTC. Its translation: CASSTSFPRLASYNEQFF.

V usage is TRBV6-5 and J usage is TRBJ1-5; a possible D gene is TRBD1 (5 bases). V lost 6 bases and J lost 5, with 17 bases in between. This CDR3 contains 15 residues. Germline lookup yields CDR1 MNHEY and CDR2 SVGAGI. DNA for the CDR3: TGTGCCAGCAGAAGCGGGACCGGAGGGGATCAGCCCCAGCATTTT. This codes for CASRSGTGGDQPQHF.

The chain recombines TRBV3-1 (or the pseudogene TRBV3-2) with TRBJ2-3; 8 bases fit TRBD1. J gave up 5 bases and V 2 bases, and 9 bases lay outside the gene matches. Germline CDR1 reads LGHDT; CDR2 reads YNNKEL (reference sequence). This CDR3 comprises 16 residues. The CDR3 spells CASSQSNPTGVDTQYF. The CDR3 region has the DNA TGTGCCAGCAGCCAATCAAACCCGACAGGGGTAGATACGCAGTATTTT.

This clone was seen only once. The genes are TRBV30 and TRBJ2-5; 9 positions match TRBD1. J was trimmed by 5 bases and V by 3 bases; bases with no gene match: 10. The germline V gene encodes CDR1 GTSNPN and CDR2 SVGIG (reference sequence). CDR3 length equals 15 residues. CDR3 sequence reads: CAWSLRGQGSETQYF. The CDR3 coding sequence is TGTGCCTGGAGCCTCCGCGGACAGGGGTCGGAGACCCAGTACTTC.

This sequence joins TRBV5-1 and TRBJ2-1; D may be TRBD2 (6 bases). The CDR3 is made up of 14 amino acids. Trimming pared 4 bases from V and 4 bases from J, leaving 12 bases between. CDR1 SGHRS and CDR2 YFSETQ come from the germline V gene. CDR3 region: CASSGTLLYNEQFF. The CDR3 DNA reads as TGCGCCAGCAGCGGGACTCTTCTTTACAATGAGCAGTTCTTC.

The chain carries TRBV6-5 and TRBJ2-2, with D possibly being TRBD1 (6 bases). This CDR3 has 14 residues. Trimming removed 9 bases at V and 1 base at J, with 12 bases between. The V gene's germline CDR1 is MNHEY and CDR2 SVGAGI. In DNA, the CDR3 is TGTGCCAGTCACAGAGGGGGGAACACCGGGGAGCTGTTTTTT. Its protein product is CASHRGGNTGELFF.

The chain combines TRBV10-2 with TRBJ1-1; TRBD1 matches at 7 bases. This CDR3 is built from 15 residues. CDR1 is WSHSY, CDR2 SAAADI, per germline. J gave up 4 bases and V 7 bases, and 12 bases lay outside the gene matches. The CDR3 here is CASNPNRGVITEAFF. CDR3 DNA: TGCGCCAGCAACCCCAACAGGGGCGTGATCACTGAAGCTTTCTTT.

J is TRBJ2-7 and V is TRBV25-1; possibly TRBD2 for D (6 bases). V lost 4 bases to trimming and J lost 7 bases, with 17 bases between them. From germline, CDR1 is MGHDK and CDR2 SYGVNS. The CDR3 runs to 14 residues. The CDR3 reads CASSGLVPSWEQYF. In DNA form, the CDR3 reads TGTGCCAGCAGTGGACTAGTTCCATCCTGGGAGCAGTACTTC.

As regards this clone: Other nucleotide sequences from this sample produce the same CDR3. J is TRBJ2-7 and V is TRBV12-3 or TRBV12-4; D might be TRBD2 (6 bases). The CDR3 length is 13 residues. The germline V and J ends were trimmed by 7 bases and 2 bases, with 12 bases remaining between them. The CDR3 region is CASTRDSPYEQYF. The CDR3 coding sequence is TGTGCCAGCACTAGGGACTCCCCCTACGAGCAGTACTTC.

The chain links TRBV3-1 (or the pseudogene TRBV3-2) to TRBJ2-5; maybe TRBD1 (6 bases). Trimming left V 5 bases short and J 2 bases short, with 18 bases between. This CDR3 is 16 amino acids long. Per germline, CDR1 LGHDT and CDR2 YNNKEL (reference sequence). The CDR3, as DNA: TGTGCCAGCAGCTCCCGACAGGACACCTTACAAGAGACCCAGTACTTC. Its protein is CASSSRQDTLQETQYF.

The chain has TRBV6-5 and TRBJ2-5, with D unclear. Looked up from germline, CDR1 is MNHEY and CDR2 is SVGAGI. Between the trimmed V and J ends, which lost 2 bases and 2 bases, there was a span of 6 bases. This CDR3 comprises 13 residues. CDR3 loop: CASSYQLQETQYF. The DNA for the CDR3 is TGTGCCAGCAGTTACCAACTACAAGAGACCCAGTACTTC.

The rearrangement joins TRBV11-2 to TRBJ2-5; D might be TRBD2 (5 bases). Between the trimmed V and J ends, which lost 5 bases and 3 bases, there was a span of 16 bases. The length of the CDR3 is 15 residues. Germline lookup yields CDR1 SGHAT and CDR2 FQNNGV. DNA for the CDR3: TGTGCCAGCAGCCCGAGATCGTGGGGAGAAGAGACCCAGTACTTC. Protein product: CASSPRSWGEETQYF.

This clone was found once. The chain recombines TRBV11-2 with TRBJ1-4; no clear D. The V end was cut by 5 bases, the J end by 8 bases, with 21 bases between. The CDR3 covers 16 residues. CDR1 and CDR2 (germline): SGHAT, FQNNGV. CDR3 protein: CASSPISGIGREKLFF. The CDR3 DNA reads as TGTGCCAGCAGCCCAATCTCAGGAATAGGGAGAGAAAAACTGTTTTTT.

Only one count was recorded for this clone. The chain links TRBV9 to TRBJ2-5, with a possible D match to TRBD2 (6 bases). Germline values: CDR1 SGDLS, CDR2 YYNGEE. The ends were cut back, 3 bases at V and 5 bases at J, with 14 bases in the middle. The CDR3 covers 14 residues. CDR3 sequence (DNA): TGTGCCAGCAGCGGAGGAGGGGTCGGGGAGACCCAGTACTTC. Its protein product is CASSGGGVGETQYF.

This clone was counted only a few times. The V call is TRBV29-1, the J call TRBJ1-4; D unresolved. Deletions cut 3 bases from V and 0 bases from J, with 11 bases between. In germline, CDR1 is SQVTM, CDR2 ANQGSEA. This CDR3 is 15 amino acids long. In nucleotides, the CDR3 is TGCAGCGTTGATAGCGGAGGTGCAACTAATGAAAAACTGTTTTTT. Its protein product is CSVDSGGATNEKLFF.

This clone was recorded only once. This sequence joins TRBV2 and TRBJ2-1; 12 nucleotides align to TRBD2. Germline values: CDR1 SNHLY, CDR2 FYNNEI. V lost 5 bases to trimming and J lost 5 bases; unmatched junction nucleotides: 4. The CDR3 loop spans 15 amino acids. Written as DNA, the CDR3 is TGTGCCAGCAGTCCCAGGACTAGCGGGGACAATGAGCAGTTCTTC. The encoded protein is CASSPRTSGDNEQFF.

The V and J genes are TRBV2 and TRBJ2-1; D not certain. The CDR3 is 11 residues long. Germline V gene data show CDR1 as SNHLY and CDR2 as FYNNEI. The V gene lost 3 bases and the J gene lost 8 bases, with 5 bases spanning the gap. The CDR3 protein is CASSDFDEQFF. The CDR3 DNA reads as TGTGCCAGCAGTGACTTCGATGAGCAGTTCTTC.

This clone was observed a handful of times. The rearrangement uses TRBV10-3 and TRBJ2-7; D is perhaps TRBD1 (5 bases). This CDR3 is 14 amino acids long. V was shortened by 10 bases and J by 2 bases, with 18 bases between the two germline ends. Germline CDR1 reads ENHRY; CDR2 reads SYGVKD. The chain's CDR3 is CATLDSRAAYEQYF. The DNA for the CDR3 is TGTGCCACCCTAGACAGTCGGGCCGCCTACGAGCAGTACTTC.

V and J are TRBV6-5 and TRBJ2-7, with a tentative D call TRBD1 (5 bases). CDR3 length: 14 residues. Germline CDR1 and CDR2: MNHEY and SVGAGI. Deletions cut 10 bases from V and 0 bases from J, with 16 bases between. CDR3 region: CATQPRQSSYEQYF. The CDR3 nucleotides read TGTGCCACCCAGCCGAGACAGAGCTCCTACGAGCAGTACTTC.